These 5 T cell receptor beta chains originate from one sample sequenced in a study of early T cells in non-severe SARS-CoV-2 infection. TCRdb reprocessed the 5' RACE reads via MiXCR and lists one record per CDR3 protein. The table records tens of thousands of distinct CDR3 sequences, under 7.5% of them present only once. Specimen: whole blood. Every receptor here comes from an adult who was a healthcare worker with PCR-confirmed SARS-CoV-2 infection or an uninfected control (not recorded which).

This clonotype was detected ten times or more. This chain uses TRBV5-1 with TRBJ2-7, with 7 bases that match TRBD1. The CDR3 covers 14 residues. V dropped 3 bases and J dropped 2; count of bases not matched to a gene: 5. Germline CDR1 and CDR2: SGHRS and YFSETQ. CDR3 amino acids: CASSSQGDPYEQYF. The CDR3 DNA reads TGCGCCAGCAGCTCCCAGGGGGATCCCTACGAGCAGTACTTC.

This clonotype was seen repeatedly, ten times or more. The V call is TRBV6-1, the J call TRBJ2-3; no clear D gene. Trimming cost V 3 bases and J 0 bases, with 10 bases left between them. The germline V gene encodes CDR1 MNHNS and CDR2 SASEGT. The CDR3 contains 15 residues. CDR3 protein: CASSEVDGSTDTQYF. CDR3 nucleotides: TGTGCCAGCAGTGAGGTGGACGGGAGCACAGATACGCAGTATTTT.

This clonotype has a count of ten or more. Relative to the germline gene, one junction end is altered; a read error may explain this. The chain recombines TRBV11-2 with TRBJ2-1; 8 nucleotides agree with TRBD2. The CDR3 is 15 amino acids. The germline V gene encodes CDR1 SGHAT and CDR2 FQNNGV. CDR3 region: CASSLIQREYSEQFF. The CDR3 DNA reads TGTGCCAGCAGCTTAATCCAGCGGGAGTACAGTGAGCAGTTCTTC.

The sample holds many counts of this clonotype. V gene TRBV7-9 combines with J gene TRBJ2-7, with 7 bases fitting TRBD1. The trim removed 4 bases at V and 0 bases at J, leaving 9 bases unmatched. CDR1 SEHNR and CDR2 FQNEAQ come from the germline V gene (reference sequence). The CDR3 runs 16 residues. The CDR3 nucleotides are TGTGCCAGCAGCTCTAAGACCGGGACAGACTCCTACGAGCAGTACTTC. This encodes CASSSKTGTDSYEQYF. Full variable domain (outside the CDR3, taken from reference TRBV7-9 and TRBJ2-7): DTGVSQNPRHKITKRGQNVTFRCDPISEHNRLYWYRQTLGQGPEFLTYFQNEAQLEKSRLLSDRFSAERPKGSFSTLEIQRTEQGDSAMYLCASSSKTGTDSYEQYFGPGTRLTVT.

This clonotype was observed at least ten times. The V and J genes are TRBV15 and TRBJ1-2; D is undetermined. The V and J ends lost 1 base and 4 bases respectively, with 7 bases between them. This CDR3 is 13 amino acids long. CDR1 and CDR2 (germline): LNHNV, YYDKDF (reference sequence). CDR3 sequence reads: CATSRGVSYGYTF. CDR3 coding DNA: TGTGCCACCAGCAGAGGGGTTAGCTATGGCTACACCTTC. The whole variable domain, filled in from reference TRBV15 and TRBJ1-2, reads DAMVIQNPRYQVTQFGKPVTLSCSQTLNHNVMYWYQQKSSQAPKLLFHYYDKDFNNEADTPDNFQSRRPNTSFCFLDIRSPGLGDTAMYLCATSRGVSYGYTFGSGTRLTVV.